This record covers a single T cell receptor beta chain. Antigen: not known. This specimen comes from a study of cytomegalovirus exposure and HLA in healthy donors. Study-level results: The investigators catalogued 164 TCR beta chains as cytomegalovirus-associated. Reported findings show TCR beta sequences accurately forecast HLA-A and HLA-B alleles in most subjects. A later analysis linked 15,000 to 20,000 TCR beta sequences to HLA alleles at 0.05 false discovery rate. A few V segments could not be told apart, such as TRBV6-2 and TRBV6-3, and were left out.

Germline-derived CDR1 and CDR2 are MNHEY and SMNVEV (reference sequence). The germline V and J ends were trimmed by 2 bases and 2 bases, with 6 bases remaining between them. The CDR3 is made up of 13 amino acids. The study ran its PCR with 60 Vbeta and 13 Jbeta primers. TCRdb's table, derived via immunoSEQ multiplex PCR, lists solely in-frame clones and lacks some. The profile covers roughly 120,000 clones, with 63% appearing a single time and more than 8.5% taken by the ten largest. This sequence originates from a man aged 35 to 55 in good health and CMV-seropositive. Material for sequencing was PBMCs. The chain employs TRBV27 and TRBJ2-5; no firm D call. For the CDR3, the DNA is TGTGCCAGCAGTTTAAATGCGCAAGAGACCCAGTACTTC. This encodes CASSLNAQETQYF.